Listed here are 18 T cell receptor beta chains from one sample, sequenced in a study of CD8 T cells in ankylosing spondylitis. TCRdb independently ran MiXCR on the 5' RACE reads; one entry per CDR3 protein. The sample contains about 24,000 distinct CDR3 sequences, about a sixth of which appear only once. The material sequenced was blood. Receptors were obtained from a male donor with ankylosing spondylitis or in good health (not recorded which).

The J gene is TRBJ1-1, the V gene TRBV7-2; 8 positions agree with TRBD1. Germline CDR1 is SGHTA and CDR2 is FQGNSA. V lost 5 bases to trimming and J lost 5 bases; unmatched junction nucleotides: 10. The CDR3 loop spans 15 amino acids. In nucleotides, the CDR3 is TGTGCCAGCAGCCCCAGGGGGCGAGAGAGAACTGAAGCTTTCTTT. Its translation: CASSPRGRERTEAFF.

This clonotype showed up just a few times. V usage is TRBV13 and J usage is TRBJ2-2, with TRBD2 identical over 8 bases. The germline CDR1 and CDR2 sequences are PRHDT and FYEKMQ (reference sequence). There are 18 residues in the CDR3. V was pared by 5 bases and J by 1 base, with 12 bases of the junction left unmatched. In DNA form, the CDR3 reads TGTGCCAGCAGCCCAGAGGGACTAGGGGCCCTGAACACCGGGGAGCTGTTTTTT. Encoded protein: CASSPEGLGALNTGELFF.

At least ten counts were recorded for this clonotype. V usage is TRBV20-1 and J usage is TRBJ1-4, with D tentatively TRBD1 (6 bases). The CDR3 contains 16 residues. Looked up from germline, CDR1 is DFQATT and CDR2 is SNEGSKA (reference sequence). With 5 bases removed from V and 0 bases from J, the gap between germline ends came to 16 bases. Here the CDR3 reads CSAAGTPGATNEKLFF. The CDR3 nucleotides read TGCAGTGCTGCCGGGACACCAGGTGCAACTAATGAAAAACTGTTTTTT.

This clonotype appeared a few times. This chain uses TRBV28 with TRBJ2-1; TRBD2 matches at 9 bases. This CDR3 has 15 amino acids. V shed 3 bases and J 6 bases; nucleotides not matched to a gene: 6. The germline gives CDR1 MDHEN, CDR2 SYDVKM. The CDR3 sequence: CASSFLAGNGNEQFF. Here the CDR3 DNA reads TGTGCCAGCAGTTTCCTAGCGGGAAATGGCAATGAGCAGTTCTTC.

The chain is built from TRBV6-2 or TRBV6-3 and TRBJ2-1, with a tentative D call TRBD2 (5 bases). Trimming pared 6 bases from V and 0 bases from J, leaving 9 bases between. The CDR3 totals 14 residues. CDR1 and CDR2 (germline): MNHEY, SVGEGT. DNA for the CDR3: TGTGCCAGCAGCAGGAGGAGCTCCTACAATGAGCAGTTCTTC. Translating gives CASSRRSSYNEQFF.

Comments on this clonotype: Germline and junction disagree at one end, which may indicate a read error. V gene TRBV20-1 combines with J gene TRBJ2-2; the D call may be TRBD1 or TRBD2 (5 bases each). Per germline, CDR1 DFQATT and CDR2 SNEGSKA (reference sequence). The CDR3 has 14 residues. CDR3 amino acids: CSARDHKGTGELFF. CDR3 sequence (DNA): TGCAGTGCTAGAGATCACAAGGGGACCGGAGAGCTGTTTTTT.

This clonotype was counted many times. The chain links TRBV11-2 to TRBJ2-2; no clear D. This CDR3 is built from 15 residues. V gave up 1 base and J gave up 1 base, with 7 bases separating them. Germline CDR1 reads SGHAT; CDR2 reads FQNNGV. The CDR3: CASSLAGLNTGELFF. The CDR3 region has the DNA TGTGCCAGCAGCTTAGCGGGTTTGAACACCGGGGAGCTGTTTTTT.

Only one count was recorded for this clonotype. The J gene is TRBJ2-4, the V gene TRBV5-1; possible D gene TRBD1, 6 bases. This CDR3 is built from 18 residues. Germline V lookup: CDR1 SGHRS, CDR2 YFSETQ. Trimming pared 0 bases from V and 0 bases from J, leaving 16 bases between. The CDR3: CASSLGLRDIIAKNIQYF. For the CDR3, the DNA is TGCGCCAGCAGCTTGGGGTTGAGGGACATAATAGCCAAAAACATTCAGTACTTC.

This clonotype has only a few counts. V usage is TRBV7-7 and J usage is TRBJ2-2, with TRBD2 identical over 7 bases. V gave up 5 bases and J gave up 2 bases; unmatched junction bases: 8. There are 16 residues in the CDR3. Germline values: CDR1 SSHAT, CDR2 FNYEAQ (reference sequence). CDR3 loop: CASSPGLSLNTGELFF. As DNA, the CDR3 is TGTGCCAGCAGCCCGGGACTATCTCTCAACACCGGGGAGCTGTTTTTT.

This clonotype has just a few counts. This rearrangement joins TRBV4-1 to TRBJ2-1; 12 nucleotides match TRBD2. Losses at the gene ends were 0 bases for V and 4 bases for J; bases not matched to a gene: 1. CDR3 length equals 16 residues. CDR1 and CDR2 (germline): MGHRA, YSYEKL. The DNA of the CDR3 is TGCGCCAGCAGCCAAGACGGACTAGCGGGATACAATGAGCAGTTCTTC. Residues: CASSQDGLAGYNEQFF.

This clonotype has a handful of counts. This chain links TRBV7-2 with TRBJ2-6; no firm D call. V lost 4 bases to trimming and J lost 0 bases, with 10 bases between them. CDR1 SGHTA and CDR2 FQGNSA come from the germline V gene. The CDR3 is 16 amino acids. The CDR3, as DNA: TGTGCCAGCAGCTCCGGCCGAAACTCTGGGGCCAACGTCCTGACTTTC. Its protein is CASSSGRNSGANVLTF. Variable domain in full (rest from reference TRBV7-2 and TRBJ2-6): GAGVSQSPSNKVTEKGKDVELRCDPISGHTALYWYRQSLGQGLEFLIYFQGNSAPDKSGLPSDRFSAERTGGSVSTLTIQRTQQEDSAVYLCASSSGRNSGANVLTFGAGSRLTVL.

The chain couples TRBV28 to TRBJ1-2; 7 bases match TRBD1. The CDR3 has 15 amino acids. In germline, CDR1 is MDHEN, CDR2 SYDVKM. V trimming: 11 bases; J trimming: 3 bases; junction bases outside the gene matches: 15. CDR3 residues: CAEARLYRGYYGYTF. For the CDR3, the DNA is TGTGCCGAGGCCCGTTTATACAGGGGCTACTATGGCTACACCTTC.

The genes are TRBV7-6 and TRBJ2-5; TRBD1 agrees at 7 bases. The J segment lost 2 bases and the V segment lost 5 bases, leaving 5 bases of the junction unmatched. The germline V gene encodes CDR1 SGHVS and CDR2 FNYEAQ. This CDR3 has 14 residues. This chain's CDR3 is CASSPGTEQETQYF. In DNA form, the CDR3 reads TGTGCCAGCAGCCCCGGGACAGAACAAGAGACCCAGTACTTC.

This clonotype turned up a few times. The V and J genes are TRBV7-9 and TRBJ2-2, with TRBD1 matching 8 bases. The V segment lost 6 bases and the J segment 1 base; nucleotides outside the gene matches: 7. The CDR3 has 16 residues. The germline V gene has CDR1 SEHNR and CDR2 FQNEAQ (reference sequence). The DNA for the CDR3 is TGTGCCAGCAGGCCTCCGGGACAGGAGAACACCGGGGAGCTGTTTTTT. It is translated as CASRPPGQENTGELFF.

The rearrangement joins TRBV5-1 to TRBJ2-1, with 7 bases that match TRBD1. CDR3 length: 15 amino acids. Per germline, CDR1 SGHRS and CDR2 YFSETQ. J gave up 0 bases and V 0 bases, and 0 bases lay outside the gene matches. The CDR3 loop reads CASSLDRGSYNEQFF. DNA of the CDR3: TGCGCCAGCAGCTTGGACAGGGGCTCCTACAATGAGCAGTTCTTC.

This chain joins TRBV5-1 and TRBJ2-1; the match to TRBD1 covers 9 bases. J lost 7 bases, V lost 4 bases, and 6 bases had no gene match. The CDR3 contains 14 residues. Germline CDR1 reads SGHRS; CDR2 reads YFSETQ. The DNA of the CDR3 is TGCGCCAGCAGCCGGGGACAGGGAGGGAATGAGCAGTTCTTC. Its protein product is CASSRGQGGNEQFF.

This chain links TRBV11-2 with TRBJ2-1, with 11 bases fitting TRBD2. Germline-derived CDR1 and CDR2 are SGHAT and FQNNGV. The CDR3 length is 15 residues. Trimming at V came to 5 bases and at J to 5 bases, leaving 5 bases not matched to a gene. The CDR3 region is CASSKISGRDNEQFF. DNA of the CDR3: TGTGCCAGCAGCAAAATTAGCGGGAGGGACAATGAGCAGTTCTTC.

The sample holds a few counts of this clonotype. The chain couples TRBV5-1 to TRBJ1-5; the D is unclear. This CDR3 spans 15 amino acids. Germline V gene lookup returns CDR1 SGHRS and CDR2 YFSETQ. The V gene lost 0 bases and the J gene lost 3 bases, with 10 bases spanning the gap. CDR3 in DNA: TGCGCCAGCAGCTTGGCCGGAGAGTACAATCAGCCCCAGCATTTT. It specifies CASSLAGEYNQPQHF. The whole variable domain, filled in from reference TRBV5-1 and TRBJ1-5, reads KAGVTQTPRYLIKTRGQQVTLSCSPISGHRSVSWYQQTPGQGLQFLFEYFSETQRNKGNFPGRFSGRQFSNSRSEMNVSTLELGDSALYLCASSLAGEYNQPQHFGDGTRLSIL.